This T cell receptor beta chain derives from a study of identical twins. Germline V gene data show CDR1 as SGDLS and CDR2 as YYNGEE. CDR3 size: 13 residues. V was cut by 0 bases and J by 3 bases, with 6 bases left in between. Concerning this clonotype itself: Its specificity is not known.

TCRdb called the 5' RACE reads again in MiXCR, with one record for every CDR3 protein. The sample records approximately 500,000 distinct CDR3 sequences, about 24% being singletons. Study-wide results and caveats: An excess of low generation probability was shown by twin-shared out-of-frame alpha sequences.

These sequences were also reported in another study, on T cells expressing NK-cell markers. From that paper: The dominant NKG2C+ clonotypes represented roughly 1.0-7.5% of CD8+ T cells in several donors. In a handful of donors, dominant clonotypes made up roughly 28.3-65% of CD3+CD56-NKG2C+ cells. Expanded clones of NKG2C+ T cells had an unclear HCMV specificity.

The sample consisted of CD4+ T cells sorted from blood. The gene calls are TRBV9 and TRBJ1-1; D not resolved. The clonotype comes from a woman aged 18-35 years in good health. CDR3 amino acids: CASSVDRHTEAFF. The CDR3 DNA sequence: TGTGCCAGCAGCGTAGACAGACACACTGAAGCTTTCTTT.